This is a list of T cell receptor beta chains from one sample in a study of cytomegalovirus exposure and HLA in healthy donors. Measured with immunoSEQ multiplex PCR; TCRdb has only the in-frame clones, and not every one. The top ten hold 5% to 7.5% of the sample, which has 150,000 or so clones, roughly 82% seen once. The sequenced material came from PBMCs. These receptors were taken from a woman between 45 and 60 years old in good health and CMV-seropositive. CDR3s include the opening cysteine and the closing phenylalanine or tryptophan. Fields, in order: V gene, J gene, D gene, clone size, CDR3 protein, CDR3 DNA. The D gene is left open where the match is weak. The listing skips clone size in some rows; elsewhere it reads once, few, many or a size class.

TRBV6-5	TRBJ1-2	.	.	CASRAQGGDIYGYTF	TGTGCCAGCAGGGCACAGGGAGGGGATATCTATGGCTACACCTTC
TRBV7-9	TRBJ1-2	TRBD1	.	CASSAAGTANGYTF	TGTGCCAGCAGCGCAGCCGGGACAGCAAATGGCTACACCTTC
TRBV27	TRBJ2-7	TRBD2	.	CASSHSGGGYEQYF	TGTGCCAGCAGCCATAGCGGGGGGGGGTACGAGCAGTACTTC
TRBV15	TRBJ2-3	TRBD2	.	CATSQSGVNTDTQYF	TGTGCCACCTCTCAAAGCGGGGTAAACACAGATACGCAGTATTTT
TRBV6-1	TRBJ2-3	TRBD1	.	CASSGAQTGGWRDTQYF	TGTGCCAGCAGTGGAGCGCAAACAGGGGGGTGGAGAGATACGCAGTATTTT
TRBV18	TRBJ2-6	TRBD1	.	CASSLTGGSGANVLTF	TGTGCCAGCTCACTCACAGGGGGCTCTGGGGCCAACGTCCTGACTTTC
TRBV2	TRBJ1-6	.	.	CASSETGINSPLHF	TGTGCCAGCAGTGAAACCGGGATCAATTCACCCCTCCACTTT
TRBV5-6	TRBJ2-2	.	.	CASSFSVGELFF	TGTGCCAGCAGCTTTAGCGTCGGGGAGCTGTTTTTT
TRBV7-9	TRBJ1-1	.	.	CASSLVTAVNTEAFF	TGTGCCAGCAGCCTGGTGACAGCTGTGAACACTGAAGCTTTCTTT
TRBV6-1	TRBJ1-3	.	.	CASSFAGDTIYF	TGTGCCAGCAGTTTTGCCGGGGACACCATATATTTT
TRBV5-1	TRBJ2-2	.	.	CASSPSGQAGGELFF	TGCGCCAGCAGCCCCTCCGGACAAGCAGGGGGGGAGCTGTTTTTT
TRBV2	TRBJ1-1	TRBD1	.	CASSGPLGQGDPEAFF	TGTGCCAGCAGTGGCCCGCTGGGACAGGGAGATCCTGAAGCTTTCTTT
TRBV18	TRBJ1-5	.	.	CASSPRAGANQPQHF	TGTGCCAGCTCACCCCGGGCAGGGGCAAATCAGCCCCAGCATTTT
TRBV5-4	TRBJ2-3	.	once	CASSREDSEWPDTQYF	TGTGCCAGCAGCCGCGAGGACAGTGAGTGGCCAGATACGCAGTATTTT
TRBV7-8	TRBJ1-1	TRBD1	.	CASSSGTGNTEAFF	TGTGCCAGCAGCTCAGGGACAGGGAACACTGAAGCTTTCTTT
TRBV19	TRBJ1-5	.	.	CASSEEGGRPQHF	TGTGCCAGTAGTGAAGAGGGGGGGAGGCCCCAGCATTTT
TRBV11-2	TRBJ1-2	.	.	CASSNTRGSHYGYTF	TGTGCCAGCAGCAACACGCGGGGCTCCCACTATGGCTACACCTTC
TRBV7-6	TRBJ2-7	TRBD2	.	CASSATSGDYEQYF	TGTGCCAGCAGCGCAACTAGCGGAGATTACGAGCAGTACTTC
TRBV27	TRBJ2-4	.	.	CASSLLGGAKNIQYF	TGTGCCAGCAGTTTACTTGGGGGGGCCAAAAACATTCAGTACTTC
TRBV19	TRBJ2-2	TRBD2	.	CASTFGPRGGTGELFF	TGTGCCAGTACTTTTGGACCCCGGGGGGGCACCGGGGAGCTGTTTTTT
TRBV7-9	TRBJ2-1	TRBD2	.	CASSSLAGGLGTEQFF	TGTGCCAGCAGCTCTCTAGCGGGGGGGCTGGGTACTGAGCAGTTCTTC
TRBV7-2	TRBJ2-6	.	.	CASRGQSSSGANVLTF	TGTGCCAGTCGCGGACAGTCCAGCTCTGGGGCCAACGTCCTGACTTTC
TRBV30	TRBJ1-2	.	.	CAFNRANYGYTF	TGTGCCTTCAACAGGGCTAACTATGGCTACACCTTC
TRBV6-6	TRBJ2-7	.	.	CASSRSGDEQYF	TGTGCCAGCAGCCGATCCGGGGACGAGCAGTACTTC
TRBV29-1	TRBJ2-7	.	.	CSVETELSYEQYF	TGCAGCGTTGAGACAGAACTTTCCTACGAGCAGTACTTC
TRBV9	TRBJ2-2	.	.	CASSVDGGRTGELFF	TGTGCCAGCAGCGTAGATGGGGGGAGGACCGGGGAGCTGTTTTTT
TRBV30	TRBJ2-7	.	once	CAWGDTSYEQYF	TGTGCCTGGGGGGACACCTCCTACGAGCAGTACTTC
TRBV11-2	TRBJ1-1	.	.	CASSQTGLNTEAFF	TGTGCCAGCAGCCAGACAGGTTTGAACACTGAAGCTTTCTTT
TRBV4-3	TRBJ2-1	TRBD2	.	CASSHSLAGDNEQFF	TGCGCCAGCAGCCATAGCCTAGCGGGGGACAATGAGCAGTTCTTC
TRBV30	TRBJ1-1	TRBD1	.	CAWRDRGRRTEAFF	TGTGCCTGGAGGGACAGGGGGCGCAGAACTGAAGCTTTCTTT
TRBV6-5	TRBJ2-3	.	once	CASSSLAAGTDTQYF	TGTGCCAGCAGTAGCTTAGCGGCAGGCACAGATACGCAGTATTTT